This T cell receptor (beta chain) was identified in a study of shared clonotypes between healthy human individuals (dated by TCRdb to 2019 to 2021). Study-wide context: Two women and three men aged 18 to 49 years were included in the cohort. For each donor, CD4 naive and CD4 memory were each run on three plates, CD8 naive on two plates, and CD8 memory on one plate. Blood TCR repertoires of five healthy adults were deeply sequenced to estimate repertoire size and the extent of clonotype sharing between individuals. Different laboratories and diverse techniques were used to prepare libraries and sequence TCR repertoires, to increase sequencing depth and limit assay-specific biases. Each donor's leukapheresis produced roughly between roughly 0.94 and 9.5 billion PBMCs. What the authors observed across the whole study: About 4.5% of naive CD4, around 4% of naive CD8, roughly 2.5% of memory CD4, and 0.4% of memory CD8 clonotypes were shared across four donors. Clonotypes shared by all four sorted-subset donors showed higher generation probabilities than non-shared clonotypes. Larger estimated clonotype richness was generally found for naive subsets than for memory subsets. Pairwise subsampling led to the expectation that sequencing depth would affect the degree of clonotype sharing among donors. Even with the large sequencing depth, rarefaction of the sorted-subset datasets indicated that sequencing was incomplete. Sampling was limited to blood, and TCR repertoires in tissue likely differ from TCR repertoires in blood. The genetic and exposure-history diversity represented was limited by the small number of donors.

Its CDR3 holds 15 amino acids, cysteine through phenylalanine. Just CDR3 DNA is preserved here, 45 bases in frame from base 1. CDR1 and CDR2 were assigned from the germline V gene (reference sequence) as WNHNN and SYGVQD. V and J are trimmed by 2 bases and 1 base, and the gene matches miss 1 base of the junction. In the case of this clone: Its antigen is currently not known. No much larger clonotype is one base removed from it; base qualities were not supplied.

CD8 naive samples were CD45RO-negative cells positively selected for CCR7, giving a CD45RA+CCR7+ population that excluded TemRA cells. The donors were healthy, HIV-negative adults who had no recently reported acute infections or vaccinations. Only Caucasian adults living in Nashville, Tennessee, USA were represented among the donors. Blood was obtained by leukapheresis, after which PBMCs were separated by Ficoll-Histopaque density gradient centrifugation and cryopreserved in liquid nitrogen vapor phase. Purity and quantity of every magnetically sorted T cell population were checked by analytical flow cytometry. From each sorted fraction, genomic DNA was isolated and quantified by UV absorbance on a Nanodrop 2000c. Using the deep immunoSEQ assay, multiplex PCR amplified TCR CDR3 regions from genomic DNA. Extracted genomic DNA from each cell subset was spread evenly across all wells of several immunoSEQ 96-well plates, with each plate serving as a replicate. For sorted subsets, each replicate PCR was loaded with 150 to 250 ng genomic DNA, equivalent to 25,000 to 30,000 T cell genomes. Purified libraries were measured with a Qubit 3.0 fluorometer, size-checked on a Bioanalyzer 2100, and measured again with the KAPA Library Quantification kit. Every immunoSEQ 96-well plate was sequenced on a separate single-read 150-cycle Illumina NextSeq 550 flow cell. On the authors' methods: Because the immunoSEQ output included only junctional sequences and no quality scores, the filtering could not be the same as the filtering used for full-length reads. Sequences were annotated with PyIR, a Python wrapper for IgBLAST v1.9, using IMGT germline references to assign V/J genes and CDR3. Reads were removed for weak V/J assignments (E-value above 1e-6), missing CDR3, stop codons, out-of-frame junctions, or ambiguous translated residues. V3J clonotypes were defined as sequences sharing the same inferred V gene, J gene, and CDR3 amino acid sequence. Percentage overlap between repertoires was computed as shared unique clonotypes divided by the size of the smaller repertoire. RTK rarefaction, the Chao1 estimator, and Recon v2.1 estimates of unobserved clonotypes were used to assess repertoire richness. Generation probabilities for all TCRbeta clonotypes obtained by the gDNA method from a handful of donors were computed using OLGA. Sourced from immuneACCESS, this table was stored by TCRdb with only in-frame sequences that have V and J called. A share of the clones is absent; for the studies checked, an unresolved V gene accounts for under half, and the remainder has no known explanation. V, J and clone size reflect that table, while D and trimming were determined from the DNA. Across this sample there are roughly 2,000,000 clones, with about 95% seen only once. The ten top clones hold 0.95% to 1.5% of the sample.

Sample: naive CD8+ T cells sorted from blood. What the cell subset or site label conveys for this sample: CD45RA+CCR7+. The chain couples TRBV10-1 to TRBJ2-1, with TRBD1 matching 8 junction bases. The clonotype was recovered from a man younger than 35 in good health. The CDR3 reads CASSENRGSYNEQFF. The sequenced DNA is TGCGCCAGCAGTGAGAACAGGGGGTCCTACAATGAGCAGTTCTTC.